The rows below give T cell receptor beta chains drawn from one sample of a study of blood T cell repertoires in COVID-19. The protocol was immunoSEQ multiplex PCR, while the TCRdb copy is restricted to in-frame clones and leaves out a portion. Of tens of thousands of clones detected, about 92% appear once; the ten largest clones hold around 13%. Sequenced sample: peripheral blood. The receptors here all came from a human donor in a cohort sampled during active COVID-19. Both conserved end residues are part of each CDR3. The order of the fields is D gene, J gene, V gene, clone size, CDR3 protein, CDR3 DNA. The D gene is left open where the match is weak. The listing skips clone size in some rows; elsewhere it reads once, few, many or a size class.

>.|TRBJ1-2|TRBV6-5|.
CASSYHPQANYGYTF
TGTGCCAGCAGTTACCACCCACAGGCTAACTATGGCTACACCTTC
>.|TRBJ2-5|TRBV5-1|.
CASSPDSPQETQYF
TGCGCCAGCAGCCCAGACAGCCCCCAAGAGACCCAGTACTTC
>.|TRBJ2-5|TRBV28|once
CASSQTGLGIQETQYF
TGTGCCAGCAGCCAAACAGGGTTAGGGATCCAAGAGACCCAGTACTTC
>.|TRBJ2-2|TRBV19|.
CASSIATSRNTGELFF
TGTGCCAGTAGTATAGCAACTAGCAGGAACACCGGGGAGCTGTTTTTT
>.|TRBJ1-5|TRBV11-2|.
CASSLDGGAGSFQPQHF
TGTGCCAGCAGCTTAGATGGAGGGGCAGGTTCTTTTCAGCCCCAGCATTTT
>TRBD1|TRBJ2-1|TRBV12-3/TRBV12-4|once
CASSPGQGSEQFF
TGTGCCAGCAGTCCGGGACAGGGTAGTGAGCAGTTCTTC
>.|TRBJ1-2|TRBV9|.
CASSVGPHRSYGYTF
TGTGCCAGCAGCGTTGGTCCTCATAGAAGCTATGGCTACACCTTC
>TRBD1|TRBJ1-5|TRBV7-2|.
CASGTGVGQPQHF
TGTGCCAGCGGTACAGGGGTGGGTCAGCCCCAGCATTTT
>.|TRBJ2-3|TRBV9|.
CASSSRLGAGTDTQYF
TGTGCCAGCAGCTCCCGACTGGGAGCCGGCACAGATACGCAGTATTTT
>.|TRBJ2-2|TRBV7-8|.
CASSSAGAPNTGELFF
TGTGCCAGCAGCTCGGCAGGGGCCCCGAACACCGGGGAGCTGTTTTTT
>.|TRBJ1-1|TRBV5-4|.
CASRLGTTSEFEAFF
TGTGCCAGCAGGCTGGGGACAACCTCGGAATTTGAAGCTTTCTTT
>.|TRBJ1-5|TRBV7-2|.
CASSLVSGGDQPQHF
TGTGCCAGCAGCTTAGTCTCTGGGGGGGACCAGCCCCAGCATTTT
>TRBD2|TRBJ2-3|TRBV5-1|.
CASSVAGRTDTQYF
TGCGCCAGCAGCGTAGCGGGGCGCACAGATACGCAGTATTTT
>TRBD1|TRBJ1-5|TRBV7-2|.
CASSVVGQANQPQHF
TGTGCCAGCAGTGTCGTGGGACAGGCCAATCAGCCCCAGCATTTT
>.|TRBJ2-7|TRBV19|few
CASSIDPPSYPSYEQYF
TGTGCCAGTAGTATAGACCCCCCTAGCTACCCCTCCTACGAGCAGTACTTC
>TRBD1|TRBJ1-1|TRBV10-3|once
CAISRPPGQLNTEAFF
TGTGCCATCAGTCGGCCCCCGGGACAGCTGAACACTGAAGCTTTCTTT
>.|TRBJ2-3|TRBV10-3|.
CAIKSAGLGSTDTQYF
TGTGCCATCAAGTCCGCTGGCCTAGGTAGCACAGATACGCAGTATTTT
>.|TRBJ1-1|TRBV12-3/TRBV12-4|.
CAIYMGLGEAFF
TGTGCCATTTATATGGGGCTGGGCGAAGCTTTCTTT
>TRBD1|TRBJ1-1|TRBV2|few
CASSLGQGVEAFF
TGTGCCAGCAGCCTAGGACAGGGGGTTGAAGCTTTCTTT
>.|TRBJ2-7|TRBV30|.
CAWSVGAGYEQYF
TGTGCCTGGAGTGTAGGGGCGGGGTACGAGCAGTACTTC
>TRBD2|TRBJ2-2|TRBV9|.
CASSALLAGTGELFF
TGTGCCAGCAGCGCATTATTAGCGGGGACCGGGGAGCTGTTTTTT
>.|TRBJ2-6|TRBV11-2|.
CASTRRSSGANVLTF
TGTGCCAGCACCCGACGGAGCTCTGGGGCCAACGTCCTGACTTTC
>.|TRBJ1-2|TRBV2|.
CASSPEGPANYGYTF
TGTGCCAGCAGCCCCGAGGGTCCAGCTAACTATGGCTACACCTTC
>TRBD2|TRBJ2-1|TRBV19|.
CASSIGSGTIYNEQFF
TGTGCCAGTAGTATCGGTAGCGGGACTATTTACAATGAGCAGTTCTTC
>TRBD1|TRBJ2-7|TRBV5-4|.
CASSLLPRGRGDEQYF
TGTGCCAGCAGCTTGTTACCCAGGGGGCGCGGCGACGAGCAGTACTTC
>.|TRBJ1-4|TRBV30|.
CAWSRGGGVPVGNF
TGTGCCTGGAGTCGAGGGGGAGGGGTACCAGTCGGTAATTTT
>TRBD1|TRBJ2-7|TRBV19|.
CASRGQGFYEQYF
TGTGCCAGTAGAGGACAGGGGTTCTACGAGCAGTACTTC
>TRBD2|TRBJ2-5|TRBV25-1|.
CASSGAGLLVETQYF
TGTGCCAGCAGTGGAGCGGGGCTGCTGGTAGAGACCCAGTACTTC
>TRBD1|TRBJ1-2|TRBV19|.
CASSPSRDRGNGYTF
TGTGCCAGTAGTCCTAGCCGGGACAGGGGGAACGGCTACACCTTC
>.|TRBJ2-1|TRBV6-2/TRBV6-3|.
CASSYPGVGFDNEQFF
TGTGCCAGCAGTTATCCAGGGGTAGGCTTTGACAATGAGCAGTTCTTC
>.|TRBJ2-5|TRBV9|.
CASSGPERETQYF
TGTGCCAGCTCCGGACCAGAGCGGGAGACCCAGTACTTC
>.|TRBJ2-2|TRBV5-1|.
CASSLQGNTGELFF
TGCGCCAGCAGCTTGCAGGGAAACACCGGGGAGCTGTTTTTT
>.|TRBJ1-3|TRBV5-1|.
CASSLDGSSGNTIYF
TGCGCCAGCAGCTTGGACGGGAGCTCTGGAAACACCATATATTTT
>TRBD1|TRBJ2-2|TRBV5-4|.
CAIFTGVTGELFF
TGTGCCATCTTCACAGGGGTCACCGGGGAGCTGTTTTTT
>TRBD1|TRBJ1-4|TRBV10-1|once
CASSTDRGNEKLFF
TGCGCCAGCAGTACCGACAGGGGGAATGAAAAACTGTTTTTT
>.|TRBJ2-1|TRBV27|.
CASSLSGNEQFF
TGTGCCAGCAGTCTGTCGGGTAATGAGCAGTTCTTC